The 25 T cell receptor beta chains presented below share a single source sample, sequenced in a study of radiation and T cells in renal cell carcinoma. The method was immunoSEQ multiplex PCR; TCRdb's version includes in-frame clones alone and lacks a portion of them. The data contain around 76,000 clones, roughly 80% of them singletons. Time point described: blood 2 weeks post-SBRT. Stated treatment: 15 Gy SBRT to primary tumor, nephrectomy 4 weeks later. Sequenced here: blood, sampled from a patient whose treatment included radiotherapy and nephrectomy. The source is a man in his 60s with renal cell carcinoma.

This clone was observed a handful of times. The chain links TRBV10-3 to TRBJ2-3; D not resolved. Trimming shortened V by 0 bases and J by 0 bases, and 10 bases separated the two germline ends. The germline V gene encodes CDR1 ENHRY and CDR2 SYGVKD. CDR3 length equals 16 residues. CDR3 sequence: CAISESSSRSTDTQYF. DNA for the CDR3: TGTGCCATCAGTGAGTCGAGCAGCAGAAGCACAGATACGCAGTATTTT.

This clone was seen only a few times. The chain couples TRBV30 to TRBJ1-2, with D tentatively TRBD1 (5 bases). The germline V and J ends were trimmed by 0 bases and 2 bases, with 10 bases remaining between them. This CDR3 has 14 amino acids. Germline-derived CDR1 and CDR2 are GTSNPN and SVGIG (reference sequence). CDR3 residues: CAWSVRAWNYGYTF. CDR3 sequence (DNA): TGTGCCTGGAGTGTCAGGGCTTGGAACTATGGCTACACCTTC.

The CDR3, as DNA: TGTGCCAGCAGCCAAGTAACGCTAGCGGGAGGTAGTTTAAATACGCAGTATTTT. Translating it yields CASSQVTLAGGSLNTQYF. This chain uses TRBV4-2 with TRBJ2-3; 11 positions agree with TRBD2. Germline CDR1 is LGHNA and CDR2 is YNFKEQ. J gave up 7 bases and V 1 base, and 13 bases lay outside the gene matches. CDR3 length: 18 residues.

The chain carries TRBV7-2 and TRBJ2-2; 9 bases match TRBD1. CDR3 size: 17 residues. Germline assignment: CDR1 SGHTA and CDR2 FQGNSA. Trimming cost V 5 bases and J 2 bases; bases outside gene matches: 9. CDR3 bases: TGTGCCAGCAGCCTACAGGGGGCGCAGGTTAACACCGGGGAGCTGTTTTTT. It specifies CASSLQGAQVNTGELFF.

CDR3 in amino acids: CASSKGKGANTGELFF. The CDR3 nucleotides are TGTGCCAGCAGCAAAGGGAAGGGCGCGAACACCGGGGAGCTGTTTTTT. The V gene is TRBV21-1, the J gene TRBJ2-2. TRBV21-1 is noted as a pseudogene. The CDR3 spans 16 residues.

The chain couples TRBV7-7 to TRBJ2-5; 9 bases map to TRBD2. Germline loops: CDR1 SSHAT, CDR2 FNYEAQ (reference sequence). The trim removed 1 base at V and 5 bases at J, leaving 8 bases unmatched. The CDR3 contains 16 residues. The chain's CDR3 is CASSLGGGRARETQYF. The CDR3 region has the DNA TGTGCCAGCAGCTTAGGAGGCGGGAGGGCCCGGGAGACCCAGTACTTC. Full variable domain (remainder filled in from reference TRBV7-7 and TRBJ2-5): GAGVSQSPRYKVTKRGQDVTLRCDPISSHATLYWYQQALGQGPEFLTYFNYEAQPDKSGLPSDRFSAERPEGSISTLTIQRTEQRDSAMYRCASSLGGGRARETQYFGPGTRLLVL.

The chain has TRBV15 and TRBJ2-7, with D perhaps matching TRBD1 or TRBD2 (6 bases each). The CDR3 consists of 15 residues. The V and J ends lost 0 bases and 3 bases respectively, with 12 bases between them. The V gene's germline CDR1 is LNHNV and CDR2 YYDKDF (reference sequence). This CDR3 is CATSRDSGRGYEQYF. The CDR3 nucleotides read TGTGCCACCAGCAGAGATAGCGGCAGGGGCTACGAGCAGTACTTC.

V usage is TRBV27 and J usage is TRBJ2-5; D gene uncertain. Germline V lookup: CDR1 MNHEY, CDR2 SMNVEV (reference sequence). V was clipped by 0 bases and J by 6 bases, with 8 bases between them. The CDR3 is 13 residues long. This CDR3 is CASSLSNVQTQYF. The CDR3, as DNA: TGTGCCAGCAGTTTATCGAACGTGCAGACCCAGTACTTC.

The chain links TRBV4-3 to TRBJ1-2; 8 bases match TRBD1. J gave up 4 bases and V 3 bases, and 7 bases lay outside the gene matches. CDR3 length equals 15 residues. Germline V gene sequence: CDR1 LGHNA, CDR2 YSLEER. CDR3 DNA: TGCGCCAGCAGCCAGGCCCGGGACAGGTTCTATGGCTACACCTTC. Translated, it gives CASSQARDRFYGYTF.

This clone was counted a few times. V and J are TRBV5-1 and TRBJ1-3, with TRBD1 identical over 7 bases. Germline CDR1 is SGHRS and CDR2 is YFSETQ. The length of the CDR3 is 14 residues. Germline trimming cut 2 bases from V and 6 bases from J; bases unmatched to any gene: 5. For the CDR3, the DNA is TGCGCCAGCAGCTTAACAACAGGGGAAAACACCATATATTTT. It codes for CASSLTTGENTIYF.

This chain connects TRBV10-3 to TRBJ2-3; TRBD2 agrees at 9 bases. In germline, CDR1 is ENHRY, CDR2 SYGVKD. V lost 3 bases, J lost 6 bases, and 4 bases stayed unmatched. The CDR3 loop spans 14 amino acids. The CDR3 sequence: CAISDSGRGDTQYF. For the CDR3, the DNA is TGTGCCATCAGTGATAGCGGGAGAGGGGATACGCAGTATTTT.

The rearrangement links TRBV13 to TRBJ2-7; 10 bases match TRBD1. Germline CDR1 and CDR2: PRHDT and FYEKMQ (reference sequence). CDR3 length equals 17 residues. The junction had 18 bases not matched to a gene; V was cut back by 5 bases and J by 8 bases. The CDR3 loop is CASSPGFPGQGVRKQYF. The CDR3 DNA sequence: TGTGCCAGCAGCCCAGGCTTTCCCGGACAGGGGGTGAGAAAGCAGTACTTC. The complete variable domain, with remaining parts taken from reference TRBV13 and TRBJ2-7, reads AAGVIQSPRHLIKEKRETATLKCYPIPRHDTVYWYQQGPGQDPQFLISFYEKMQSDKGSIPDRFSAQQFSDYHSELNMSSLELGDSALYFCASSPGFPGQGVRKQYFGPGTRLTVT.

The genes are TRBV25-1 and TRBJ1-1; 8 nucleotides agree with TRBD1. With V trimmed by 8 bases and J by 10 bases, 9 bases remained unmatched. The CDR3 has 12 residues. From germline, CDR1 is MGHDK and CDR2 SYGVNS. DNA for the CDR3: TGTGCCAGCGCCAAACAGGGGGTAGCAGCTTTCTTT. It yields the protein CASAKQGVAAFF.

The V call is TRBV30, the J call TRBJ2-7, with 7 positions matching TRBD2. In germline, CDR1 is GTSNPN, CDR2 SVGIG (reference sequence). V gave up 4 bases and J gave up 5 bases; unmatched junction bases: 5. The CDR3 length is 12 residues. DNA of the CDR3: TGTGCCTGGAAGTGGGGGGGACACGAGCAGTACTTC. It specifies CAWKWGGHEQYF.

J is TRBJ2-5 and V is TRBV7-9; D unresolved. V gave up 5 bases and J gave up 0 bases, with 13 bases separating them. CDR1 SEHNR and CDR2 FQNEAQ come from the germline V gene (reference sequence). The CDR3 covers 15 residues. Here the CDR3 DNA reads TGTGCCAGCAGCCAAAGCGAGACGTACCAAGAGACCCAGTACTTC. Its protein product is CASSQSETYQETQYF.

The chain combines TRBV19 with TRBJ1-2, with a tentative D call TRBD1 (5 bases). Germline-derived CDR1 and CDR2 are LNHDA and SQIVND (reference sequence). Trimming removed 6 bases at V and 0 bases at J, with 8 bases between. The length of the CDR3 is 13 residues. The CDR3 coding sequence is TGTGCCAGTAGCCGGGGGTCTAACTATGGCTACACCTTC. Its translation: CASSRGSNYGYTF. The full variable domain, with the rest looked up from reference TRBV19 and TRBJ1-2, is DGGITQSPKYLFRKEGQNVTLSCEQNLNHDAMYWYRQDPGQGLRLIYYSQIVNDFQKGDIAEGYSVSREKKESFPLTVTSAQKNPTAFYLCASSRGSNYGYTFGSGTRLTVV.

V gene TRBV27 combines with J gene TRBJ1-2, with D perhaps matching TRBD1 (6 bases). Germline CDR1 and CDR2: MNHEY and SMNVEV (reference sequence). V lost 5 bases, J lost 7 bases, and 23 bases lay in between. CDR3 length: 16 residues. The CDR3 reads CASSVTSEQGRRGYTF. The CDR3, as DNA: TGTGCCAGCAGTGTTACCTCCGAACAGGGAAGGCGTGGCTACACCTTC.

The rearrangement uses TRBV6-1 and TRBJ1-5; D uncertain. This CDR3 spans 14 amino acids. Germline-derived CDR1 and CDR2 are MNHNS and SASEGT. V lost 7 bases and J lost 0, with 10 bases in between. Here the CDR3 reads CASTLVGSNQPQHF. The CDR3 nucleotides read TGTGCCAGCACCTTGGTGGGTAGCAATCAGCCCCAGCATTTT.

The V gene is TRBV6-5, the J gene TRBJ2-7; D unresolved. The germline V gene encodes CDR1 MNHEY and CDR2 SVGAGI. The V gene lost 2 bases and the J gene lost 7 bases, with 18 bases spanning the gap. CDR3 length: 15 amino acids. The CDR3 DNA reads as TGTGCCAGCAGTTACCAAGCTAGTCCTACCTCTGAGCAGTACTTC. The encoded protein is CASSYQASPTSEQYF.

This clone was seen a single time. This sequence joins TRBV29-1 and TRBJ1-5; TRBD1 aligns across 12 bases. Trimming removed 6 bases from V and 1 base from J; junction bases left unmatched: 10. The CDR3 consists of 17 residues. CDR1 SQVTM and CDR2 ANQGSEA come from the germline V gene. DNA for the CDR3: TGCAGCGTCGCCGGGACAGGGGGCAGCAAGAGCAATCAGCCCCAGCATTTT. Encoded protein: CSVAGTGGSKSNQPQHF. Looking up the rest from reference TRBV29-1 and TRBJ1-5 gives the full variable domain: SAVISQKPSRDICQRGTSLTIQCQVDSQVTMMFWYRQQPGQSLTLIATANQGSEATYESGFVIDKFPISRPNLTFSTLTVSNMSPEDSSIYLCSVAGTGGSKSNQPQHFGDGTRLSIL.

This clone was counted a few times. The J gene is TRBJ2-7, the V gene TRBV2; TRBD1 agrees at 7 bases. This CDR3 is 14 amino acids long. Germline CDR1 SNHLY, CDR2 FYNNEI. V lost 3 bases, J lost 6 bases, and 8 bases stayed unmatched. This chain's CDR3 is CASSEDRSLGEQYF. In DNA, the CDR3 is TGTGCCAGCAGTGAGGACAGGTCATTGGGCGAGCAGTACTTC.

This sequence joins TRBV19 and TRBJ2-1; 10 bases align to TRBD2. After removal of 3 bases from V and 6 bases from J, the junction contained 11 bases not matched to a gene. From germline, CDR1 is LNHDA and CDR2 SQIVND (reference sequence). The CDR3 sequence is 17 residues long. This CDR3 is CASSMAWSGRAGNEQFF. Here the CDR3 DNA reads TGTGCCAGTAGTATGGCATGGAGCGGGAGGGCCGGCAATGAGCAGTTCTTC. Together with reference TRBV19 and TRBJ2-1, the CDR3 gives the full variable domain: DGGITQSPKYLFRKEGQNVTLSCEQNLNHDAMYWYRQDPGQGLRLIYYSQIVNDFQKGDIAEGYSVSREKKESFPLTVTSAQKNPTAFYLCASSMAWSGRAGNEQFFGPGTRLTVL.

DNA for the CDR3: TGTGCCAGCAGCTTAGACGGGCCGTCCTACAATGAGCAGTTCTTC. This codes for CASSLDGPSYNEQFF. The rearrangement links TRBV7-2 to TRBJ2-1, with D uncertain. The CDR3 consists of 15 residues. Germline V gives CDR1 SGHTA, CDR2 FQGNSA. With 1 base removed from V and 1 base from J, the gap between germline ends came to 8 bases.

V and J are TRBV5-1 and TRBJ2-3; maybe TRBD2 (6 bases). Trimming cost V 0 bases and J 2 bases, with 16 bases left between them. From germline, CDR1 is SGHRS and CDR2 YFSETQ. CDR3 length equals 17 residues. The CDR3 is CASSLAGGASLTDTQYF. CDR3 in DNA: TGCGCCAGCAGCTTGGCCGGAGGGGCCTCCCTCACAGATACGCAGTATTTT.

The chain joins TRBV30 to TRBJ2-2; D uncertain. Germline V gives CDR1 GTSNPN, CDR2 SVGIG (reference sequence). The V end lost 4 bases, the J end lost 4 bases, and 16 bases lay between the germline ends. The CDR3 is 15 amino acids. The CDR3 protein is CAWTAPFGSTGELFF. CDR3 coding DNA: TGTGCCTGGACCGCACCTTTTGGCAGCACCGGGGAGCTGTTTTTT. Full variable domain (remainder filled in from reference TRBV30 and TRBJ2-2): SQTIHQWPATLVQPVGSPLSLECTVEGTSNPNLYWYRQAAGRGLQLLFYSVGIGQISSEVPQNLSASRPQDRQFILSSKKLLLSDSGFYLCAWTAPFGSTGELFFGEGSRLTVL.